The TCR beta chain described here comes from a study of T cells after yellow fever vaccination. TCRdb re-analysed the 5' RACE reads in MiXCR, keeping a single row per CDR3 protein. The data contain approximately 610,000 distinct CDR3 sequences, 17% of them singletons. Study-level results: By day 5 rather than day 15, the secondary response had peaked, though it was weaker.

Worth noting for this clonotype: Its antigen is not known.

Germline assignment: CDR1 SGHNT and CDR2 YYREEE (reference sequence). The CDR3 is 19 residues long. Trimming took 3 bases from V and 2 from J; bases not matched to a gene: 14. This specimen was PBMCs, taken less than 6 days after the first yellow fever vaccination. This receptor was taken from a young man who received the YFV17D yellow fever vaccine. V is TRBV5-4 and J is TRBJ2-3; 11 bases are a match to TRBD2. The CDR3: CASSWEGPQTSGDTDTQYF. CDR3 in DNA: TGTGCCAGCAGCTGGGAGGGACCGCAGACTAGCGGGGACACAGATACGCAGTATTTT.